This TCR beta chain appears in the sequencing data of a study of Graves' ophthalmopathy and Graves' hyperthyroidism. Study findings and constraints: Ophthalmopathy cases were distinguished from stable hyperthyroidism by a 13-signature model, reaching 87.88% sensitivity and around 80% specificity.

Germline V gene sequence: CDR1 LGHNT, CDR2 FRNRAP. Between the trimmed V and J ends, which lost 1 base and 10 bases, there was a span of 11 bases. This CDR3 comprises 13 residues. Investigators amplified TCR beta CDR3 regions from RNA transcripts. Following a first-round RT-PCR that used HTBI primers, a second-round multiplex PCR was carried out. TCRdb processed the multiplex PCR reads anew with MiXCR; each CDR3 protein has one entry. Here the sample spans around 50,000 distinct CDR3 sequences, roughly 52% being singletons. This clonotype was picked up many times. Its antigen is as yet unknown. Sequencing was performed on peripheral blood. The rearrangement joins TRBV12-5 to TRBJ2-1; D may be TRBD1 or TRBD2 (5 bases each). The TCR sequence derives from an adult man with Graves' ophthalmopathy. The CDR3 nucleotides are TGTGCTAGTGGTTTGGGAGGGGCCCGAGAGCAGTTCTTC. It specifies CASGLGGAREQFF.